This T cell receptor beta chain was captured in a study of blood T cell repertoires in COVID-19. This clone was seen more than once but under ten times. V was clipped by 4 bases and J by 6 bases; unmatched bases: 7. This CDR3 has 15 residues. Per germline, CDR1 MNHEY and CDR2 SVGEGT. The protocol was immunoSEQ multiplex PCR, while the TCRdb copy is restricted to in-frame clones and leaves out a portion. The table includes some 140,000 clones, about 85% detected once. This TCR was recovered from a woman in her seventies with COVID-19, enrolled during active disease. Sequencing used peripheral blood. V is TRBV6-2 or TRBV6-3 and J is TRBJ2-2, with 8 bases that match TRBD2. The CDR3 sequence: CASSSSGGPAGELFF. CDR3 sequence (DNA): TGTGCCAGCAGTTCGAGCGGGGGACCCGCCGGGGAGCTGTTTTTT.